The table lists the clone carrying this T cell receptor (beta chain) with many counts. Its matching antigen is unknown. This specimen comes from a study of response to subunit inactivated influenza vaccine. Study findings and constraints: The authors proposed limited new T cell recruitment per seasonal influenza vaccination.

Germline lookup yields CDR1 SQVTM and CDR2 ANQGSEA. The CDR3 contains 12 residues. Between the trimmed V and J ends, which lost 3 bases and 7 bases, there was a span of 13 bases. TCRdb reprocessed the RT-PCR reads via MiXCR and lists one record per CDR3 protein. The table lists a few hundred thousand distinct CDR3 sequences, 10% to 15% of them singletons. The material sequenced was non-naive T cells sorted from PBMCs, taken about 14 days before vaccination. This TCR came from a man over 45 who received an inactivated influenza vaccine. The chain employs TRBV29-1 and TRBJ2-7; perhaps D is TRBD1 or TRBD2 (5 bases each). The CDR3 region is CSVDQGRDEQYF. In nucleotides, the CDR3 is TGCAGCGTTGATCAGGGCCGGGATGAGCAGTACTTC.